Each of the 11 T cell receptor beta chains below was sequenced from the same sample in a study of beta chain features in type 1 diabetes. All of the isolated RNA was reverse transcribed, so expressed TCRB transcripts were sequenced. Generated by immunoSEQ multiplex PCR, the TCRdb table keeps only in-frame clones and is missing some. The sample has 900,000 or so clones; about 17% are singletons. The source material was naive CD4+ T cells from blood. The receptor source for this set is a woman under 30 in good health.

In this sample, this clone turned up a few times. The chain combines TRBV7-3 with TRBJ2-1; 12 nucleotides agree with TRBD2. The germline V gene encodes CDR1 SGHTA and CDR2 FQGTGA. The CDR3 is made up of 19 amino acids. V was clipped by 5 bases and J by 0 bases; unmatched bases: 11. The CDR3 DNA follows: TGTGCCAGCAGCGCCATGGGACTAGCGGGCCAGTTCTCCTACAATGAGCAGTTCTTC. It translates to CASSAMGLAGQFSYNEQFF.

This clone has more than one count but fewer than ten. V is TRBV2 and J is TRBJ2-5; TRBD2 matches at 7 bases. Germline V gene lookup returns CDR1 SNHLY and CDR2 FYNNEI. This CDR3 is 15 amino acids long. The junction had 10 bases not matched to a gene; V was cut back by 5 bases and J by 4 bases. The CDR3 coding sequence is TGTGCCAGCAGTTCAAGCCGACTAGCTTCAGAGACCCAGTACTTC. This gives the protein CASSSSRLASETQYF. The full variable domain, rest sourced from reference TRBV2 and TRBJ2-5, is EPEVTQTPSHQVTQMGQEVILRCVPISNHLYFYWYRQILGQKVEFLVSFYNNEISEKSEIFDDQFSVERPDGSNFTLKIRSTKLEDSAMYFCASSSSRLASETQYFGPGTRLLVL.

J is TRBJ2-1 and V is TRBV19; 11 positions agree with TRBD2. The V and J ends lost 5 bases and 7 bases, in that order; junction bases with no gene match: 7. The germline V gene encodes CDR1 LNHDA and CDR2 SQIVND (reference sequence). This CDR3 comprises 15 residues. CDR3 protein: CASSGRLAGRNEQFF. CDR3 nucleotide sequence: TGTGCCAGTAGTGGTCGACTAGCGGGAAGGAATGAGCAGTTCTTC.

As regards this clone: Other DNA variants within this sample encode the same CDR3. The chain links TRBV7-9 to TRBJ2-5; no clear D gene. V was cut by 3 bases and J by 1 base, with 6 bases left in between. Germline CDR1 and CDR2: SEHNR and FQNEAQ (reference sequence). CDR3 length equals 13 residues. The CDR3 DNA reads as TGTGCCAGCAGCTTGTTCGGCCAAGAGACCCAGTACTTC. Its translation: CASSLFGQETQYF.

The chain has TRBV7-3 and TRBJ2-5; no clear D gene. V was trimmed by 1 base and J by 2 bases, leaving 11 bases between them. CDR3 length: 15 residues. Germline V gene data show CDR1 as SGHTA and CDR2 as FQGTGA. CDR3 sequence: CASSLKLGPQETQYF. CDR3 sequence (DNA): TGTGCCAGCAGCTTAAAGCTTGGTCCTCAAGAGACCCAGTACTTC.

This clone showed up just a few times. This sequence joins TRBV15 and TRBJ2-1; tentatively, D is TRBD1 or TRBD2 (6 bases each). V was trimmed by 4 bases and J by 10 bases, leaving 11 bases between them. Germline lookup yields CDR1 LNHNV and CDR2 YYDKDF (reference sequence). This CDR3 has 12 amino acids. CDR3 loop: CATSTLGGEQFF. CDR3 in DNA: TGTGCCACCAGCACCCTGGGGGGCGAGCAGTTCTTC.

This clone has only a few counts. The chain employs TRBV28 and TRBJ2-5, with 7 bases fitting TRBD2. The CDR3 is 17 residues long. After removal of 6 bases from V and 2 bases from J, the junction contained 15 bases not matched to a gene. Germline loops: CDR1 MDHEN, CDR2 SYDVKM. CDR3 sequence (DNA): TGTGCCAGCAGACGACGGTTGCGGGAGAAGATACAAGAGACCCAGTACTTC. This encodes CASRRRLREKIQETQYF.

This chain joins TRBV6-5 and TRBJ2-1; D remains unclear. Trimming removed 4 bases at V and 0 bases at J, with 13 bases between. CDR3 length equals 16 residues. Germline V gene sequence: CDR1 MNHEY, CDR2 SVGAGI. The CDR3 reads CASSFIGPSSYNEQFF. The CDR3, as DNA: TGTGCCAGCAGTTTTATTGGCCCGAGCTCCTACAATGAGCAGTTCTTC.

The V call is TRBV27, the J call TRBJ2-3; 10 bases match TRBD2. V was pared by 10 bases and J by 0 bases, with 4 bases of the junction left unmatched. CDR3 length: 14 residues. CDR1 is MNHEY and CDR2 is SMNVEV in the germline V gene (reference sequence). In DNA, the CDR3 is TGTGCCACACGACTAGCGGGTAGCACAGATACGCAGTATTTT. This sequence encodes CATRLAGSTDTQYF.

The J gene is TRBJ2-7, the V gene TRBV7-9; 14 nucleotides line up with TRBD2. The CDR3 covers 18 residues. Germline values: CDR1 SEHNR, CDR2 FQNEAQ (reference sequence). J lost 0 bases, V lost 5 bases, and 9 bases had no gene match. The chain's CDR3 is CASSRGTSGSSSSYEQYF. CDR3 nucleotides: TGTGCCAGCAGCCGAGGGACTAGCGGGAGCTCCAGCTCCTACGAGCAGTACTTC.

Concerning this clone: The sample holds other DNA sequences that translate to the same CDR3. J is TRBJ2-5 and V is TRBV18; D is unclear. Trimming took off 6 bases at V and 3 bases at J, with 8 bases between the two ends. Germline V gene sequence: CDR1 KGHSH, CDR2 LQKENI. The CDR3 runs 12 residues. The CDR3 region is CASSPFEETQYF. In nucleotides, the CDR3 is TGTGCCAGCTCGCCTTTCGAAGAGACCCAGTACTTC.